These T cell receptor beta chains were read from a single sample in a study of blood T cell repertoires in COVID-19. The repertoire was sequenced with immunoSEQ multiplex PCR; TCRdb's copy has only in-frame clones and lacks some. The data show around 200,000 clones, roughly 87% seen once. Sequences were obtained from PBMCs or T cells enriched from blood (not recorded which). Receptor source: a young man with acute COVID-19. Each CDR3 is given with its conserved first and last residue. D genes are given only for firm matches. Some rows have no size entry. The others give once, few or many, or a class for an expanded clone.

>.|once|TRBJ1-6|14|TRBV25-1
TGTGCCAGCAGTGACTTCCCGGATAATTCACCCCTCCACTTT
CASSDFPDNSPLHF
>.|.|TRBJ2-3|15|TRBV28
TGTGCCAGCAGTTTGTTTAACAGGGATACAGATACGCAGTATTTT
CASSLFNRDTDTQYF
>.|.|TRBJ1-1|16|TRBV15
TGTGCCACCAGCAGAACCCTGCCGCTACCCGTCGCTGAAGCTTTCTTT
CATSRTLPLPVAEAFF
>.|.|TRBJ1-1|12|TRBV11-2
TGTGCCAGCAGCCTGGGAACAGGGGAAGCTTTCTTT
CASSLGTGEAFF
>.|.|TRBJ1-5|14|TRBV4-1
TGCGCCAGCAGCCAAGGCACAGGCAATCAGCCCCAGCATTTT
CASSQGTGNQPQHF
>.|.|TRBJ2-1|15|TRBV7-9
TGTGCCAGCAGCTTAAACGGGAAAATCTCCAATGAGCAGTTCTTC
CASSLNGKISNEQFF
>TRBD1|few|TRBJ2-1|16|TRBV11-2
TGTGCCAGCAGCTACCCCCCGGGACAGGGCTACAATGAGCAGTTCTTC
CASSYPPGQGYNEQFF
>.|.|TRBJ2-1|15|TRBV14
TGTGCCAGCAGCCAAGTTGGGGGGACCTACAATGAGCAGTTCTTC
CASSQVGGTYNEQFF
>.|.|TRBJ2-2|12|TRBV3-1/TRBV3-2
TGTGCCAGCAGCCCTCCTACCGGGGAGCTGTTTTTT
CASSPPTGELFF
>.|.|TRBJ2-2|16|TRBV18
TGTGCCAGCTCACCACCAACAGGGATAGACACCGGGGAGCTGTTTTTT
CASSPPTGIDTGELFF
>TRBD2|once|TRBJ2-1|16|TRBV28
TGTGCCAGCAGTGGCCACGGACTAGCGGGAGCTAATGAGCAGTTCTTC
CASSGHGLAGANEQFF
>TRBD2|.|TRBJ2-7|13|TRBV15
TGTGCCACCGGGGTAGCGGGACTGTACGAGCAGTACTTC
CATGVAGLYEQYF
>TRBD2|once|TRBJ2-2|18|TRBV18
TGTGCCAGCTCACCTGGACTAGCGGGAGCTGAATACACCGGGGAGCTGTTTTTT
CASSPGLAGAEYTGELFF
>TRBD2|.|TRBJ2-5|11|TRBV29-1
TGCAGCCCCGGGGAGGGGGAGACCCAGTACTTC
CSPGEGETQYF
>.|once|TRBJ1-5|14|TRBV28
TGTGCCAGCAGTACCTTGGGGGGGGATGGGCCCCAGCATTTT
CASSTLGGDGPQHF
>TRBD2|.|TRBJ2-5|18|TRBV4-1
TGCGCCAGCAGCCAAGATCATCTCGAGCGGGAGTTCGGGGAGACCCAGTACTTC
CASSQDHLEREFGETQYF
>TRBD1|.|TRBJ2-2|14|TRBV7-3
TGTGCCAGCTCGGACAGGGCGAACACCGGGGAGCTGTTTTTT
CASSDRANTGELFF
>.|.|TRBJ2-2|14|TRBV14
TGTGCCAGCAGCCAGAGCGGTAACACCGGGGAGCTGTTTTTT
CASSQSGNTGELFF
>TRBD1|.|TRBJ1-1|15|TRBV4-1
TGCGCCAGCAGCCCCGGGACAGGGATGGGCACTGAAGCTTTCTTT
CASSPGTGMGTEAFF
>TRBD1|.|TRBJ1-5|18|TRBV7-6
TGTGCCAGCAGCCCACGACCGGGACAGGGAGTGGGCAATCAGCCCCAGCATTTT
CASSPRPGQGVGNQPQHF
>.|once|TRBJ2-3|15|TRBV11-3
TGTGCCAGCAGCTCCGAAGGGGGTAGCACAGATACGCAGTATTTT
CASSSEGGSTDTQYF
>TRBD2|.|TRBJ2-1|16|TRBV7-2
TGTGCCAGCAGCCCCGCCGGGACTAGCGGCTGGAATGAGCAGTTCTTC
CASSPAGTSGWNEQFF
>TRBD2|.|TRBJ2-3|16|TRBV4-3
TGCGCCAGCAGCCAAGGACTAGCGGGAGGGGGAGGTACGCAGTATTTT
CASSQGLAGGGGTQYF
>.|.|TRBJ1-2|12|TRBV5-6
TGTGCCAGCAGCTTGAGCGTTAGCCTCTACACCTTC
CASSLSVSLYTF
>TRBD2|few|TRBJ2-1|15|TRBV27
TGTGCCAGCAGGGAACTAGCGGGAGTGAGCAATGAGCAGTTCTTC
CASRELAGVSNEQFF
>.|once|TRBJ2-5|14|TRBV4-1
TGCGCCAGCAGCCGGGGCCTGCAGGACGAGACCCAGTACTTC
CASSRGLQDETQYF
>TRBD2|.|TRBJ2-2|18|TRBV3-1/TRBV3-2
TGTGCCAGCAGCCAAGTTACGGGGCTAGCGGGAGGCACCGGGGAGCTGTTTTTT
CASSQVTGLAGGTGELFF
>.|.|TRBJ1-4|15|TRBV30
TGTGCCTGGAGGGAATCAGGGCGAGCTAATGAAAAACTGTTTTTT
CAWRESGRANEKLFF
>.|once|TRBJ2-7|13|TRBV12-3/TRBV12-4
TGTGCCAGCAGTTTAGCGGAGGGGACTGAGCAGTACTTC
CASSLAEGTEQYF
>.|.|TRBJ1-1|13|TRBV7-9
TGTGCCAGCAGCTTTAAAGGGGACACTGAAGCTTTCTTT
CASSFKGDTEAFF
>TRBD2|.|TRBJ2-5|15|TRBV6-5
TGTGCCAGCAGTTTGGTAGCGGGAGTTCAAGAGACCCAGTACTTC
CASSLVAGVQETQYF
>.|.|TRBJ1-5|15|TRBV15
TGTGCCACCAGCAGAGATCGCGAGGGAAATCAGCCCCAGCATTTT
CATSRDREGNQPQHF
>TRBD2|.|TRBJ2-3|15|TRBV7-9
TGTGCCAGCTCGGCGGGAGAAGGTGAGACAGATACGCAGTATTTT
CASSAGEGETDTQYF
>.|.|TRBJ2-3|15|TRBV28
TGTGCCAGCAGGGAACAGACTAGTAGCACAGATACGCAGTATTTT
CASREQTSSTDTQYF
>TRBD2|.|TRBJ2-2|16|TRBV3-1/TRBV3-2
TGTGCCAGCAGCCAGGGGACTAGCGGGAACACCGGGGAGCTGTTTTTT
CASSQGTSGNTGELFF
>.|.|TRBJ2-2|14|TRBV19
TGTGCCAGTAGTGGGGAGACTGATGCCGGGGAGCTGTTTTTT
CASSGETDAGELFF
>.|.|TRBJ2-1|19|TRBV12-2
TGTGCAAGTCGCTTAGCGCGTGGGAGAGCGGGAACCTCCTACAATGAGCAGTTCTTC
CASRLARGRAGTSYNEQFF
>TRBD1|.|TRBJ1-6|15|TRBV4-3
TGCGCCAGCAGCCAAAGGAGGGGGCCTAATTCACCCCTCCACTTT
CASSQRRGPNSPLHF
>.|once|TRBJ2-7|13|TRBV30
TGTGCCTGGATTGGGGCTGCCGAGGACGAGCAGTACTTC
CAWIGAAEDEQYF
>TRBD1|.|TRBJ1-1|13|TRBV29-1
TGCAGCGTCTCGGACAGGGTGAACACTGAAGCTTTCTTT
CSVSDRVNTEAFF
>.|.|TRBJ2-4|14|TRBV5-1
TGCGCCAGCAGCTTGGCCGGAGCCAAAAACATTCAGTACTTC
CASSLAGAKNIQYF
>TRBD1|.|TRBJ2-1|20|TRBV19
TGTGCCAGTAGTACCTTTACCGGGACAGGGGGCCGGAGAGGGGGGAATGAGCAGTTCTTC
CASSTFTGTGGRRGGNEQFF
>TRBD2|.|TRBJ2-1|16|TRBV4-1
TGCGCCAGCAGCCAAGGTAGCGGGACGTCCTACAATGAGCAGTTCTTC
CASSQGSGTSYNEQFF
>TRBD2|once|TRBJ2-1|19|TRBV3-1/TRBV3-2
TGTGCCAGCAGCCAAGATTTCTACTTGGGACTAGCGGGAACCAATGAGCAGTTCTTC
CASSQDFYLGLAGTNEQFF
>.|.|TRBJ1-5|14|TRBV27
TGTGCCAGCAGTTTGGGGTTGGGGGGACAGCCCCAGCATTTT
CASSLGLGGQPQHF
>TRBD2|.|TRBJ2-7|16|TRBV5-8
TGTGCCAGCAGCCCGGGACTAGCGGGAGGGCTCCCCCAGCAGTACTTC
CASSPGLAGGLPQQYF
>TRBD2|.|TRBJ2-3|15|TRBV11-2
TGTGCCAGCAGCTTAGATGGACTAGCGGGAGATACGCAGTATTTT
CASSLDGLAGDTQYF
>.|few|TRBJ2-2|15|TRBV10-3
TGTGCCATCAGGGCTAGAGACGCGAACACCGGGGAGCTGTTTTTT
CAIRARDANTGELFF
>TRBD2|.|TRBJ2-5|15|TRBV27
TGTGCCAGCAGTTTAACCCGGACTAGAGGGGAGACCCAGTACTTC
CASSLTRTRGETQYF
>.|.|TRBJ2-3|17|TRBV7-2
TGTGCCAGCAGCCTTCCTCGTGGGAGCGGGAGCACAGATACGCAGTATTTT
CASSLPRGSGSTDTQYF
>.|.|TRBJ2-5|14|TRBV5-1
TGCGCCAGCAGCTTGGGCCTAGCGCAAGAGACCCAGTACTTC
CASSLGLAQETQYF
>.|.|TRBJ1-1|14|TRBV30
TGTGCCTGTATAGACCCCATGAGGAGCACTGAAGCTTTCTTT
CACIDPMRSTEAFF
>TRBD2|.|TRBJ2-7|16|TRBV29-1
TGCAGCGTTGAAGGACCGGGACTAGCGACAAACTACGAGCAGTACTTC
CSVEGPGLATNYEQYF
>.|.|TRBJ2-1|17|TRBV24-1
TGTGCCACCAGTGATTCTCTCGGGGTCGGATCGGGGAATGAGCAGTTCTTC
CATSDSLGVGSGNEQFF
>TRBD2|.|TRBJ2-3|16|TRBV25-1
TGTGCCAGCAGTGGACTAGCGGGAGTGGAGCGAGATACGCAGTATTTT
CASSGLAGVERDTQYF
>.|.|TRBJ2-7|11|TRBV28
TGTGCCAGCGGACAGCCCTACGAGCAGTACTTC
CASGQPYEQYF
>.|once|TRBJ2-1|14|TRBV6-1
TGTGCCAGCAGTGAAGCGCAGAGGGAGAAAGGGCAGTTCTTC
CASSEAQREKGQFF
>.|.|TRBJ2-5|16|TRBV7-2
TGTGCCAGCAGCTTAAGGGGGGGAGGGTACCAAGAGACCCAGTACTTC
CASSLRGGGYQETQYF
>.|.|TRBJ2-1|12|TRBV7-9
TGTGCCAGCAGCTTCGGGTCAGAGGAGCAGTTCTTC
CASSFGSEEQFF
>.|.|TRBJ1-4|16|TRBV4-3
TGCGCCAGCAGCCAAGATCTTGGCAGGGGAAATGAAAAACTGTTTTTT
CASSQDLGRGNEKLFF